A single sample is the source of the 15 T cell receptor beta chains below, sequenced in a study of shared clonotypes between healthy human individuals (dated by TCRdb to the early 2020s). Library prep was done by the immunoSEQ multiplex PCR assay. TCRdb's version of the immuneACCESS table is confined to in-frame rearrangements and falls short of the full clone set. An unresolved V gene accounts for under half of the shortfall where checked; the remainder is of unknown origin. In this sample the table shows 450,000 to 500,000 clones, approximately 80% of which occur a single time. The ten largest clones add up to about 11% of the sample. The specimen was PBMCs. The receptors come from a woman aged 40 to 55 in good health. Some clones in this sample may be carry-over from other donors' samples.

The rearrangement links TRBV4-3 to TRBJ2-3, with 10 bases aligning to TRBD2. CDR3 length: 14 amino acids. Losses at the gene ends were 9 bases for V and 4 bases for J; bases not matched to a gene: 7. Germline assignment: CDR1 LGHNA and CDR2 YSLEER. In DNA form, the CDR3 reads TGCGCCAGTAGCGGGAGGAGTGCGGCAGATACGCAGTATTTT. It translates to CASSGRSAADTQYF.

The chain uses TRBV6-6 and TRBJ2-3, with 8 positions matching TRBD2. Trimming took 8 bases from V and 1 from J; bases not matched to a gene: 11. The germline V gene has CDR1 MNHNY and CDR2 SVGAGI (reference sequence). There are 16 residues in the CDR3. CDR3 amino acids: CASRYTGGPGTDTQYF. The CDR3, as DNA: TGTGCCAGCCGATATACGGGAGGGCCGGGCACAGATACGCAGTATTTT.

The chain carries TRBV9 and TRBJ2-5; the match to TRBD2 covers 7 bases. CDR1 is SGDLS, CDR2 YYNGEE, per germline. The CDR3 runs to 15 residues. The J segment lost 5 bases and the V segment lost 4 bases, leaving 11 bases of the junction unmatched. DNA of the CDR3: TGTGCCAGCAGCCCACTTGGACTAGTACAGGAGACCCAGTACTTC. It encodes CASSPLGLVQETQYF.

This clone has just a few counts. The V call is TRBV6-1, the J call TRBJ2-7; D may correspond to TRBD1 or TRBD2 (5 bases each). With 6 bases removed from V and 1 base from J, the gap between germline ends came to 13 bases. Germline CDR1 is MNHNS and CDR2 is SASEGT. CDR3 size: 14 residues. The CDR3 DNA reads TGTGCCAGCAGGTCACCGGGACCGTCCTACGAGCAGTACTTC. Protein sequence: CASRSPGPSYEQYF.

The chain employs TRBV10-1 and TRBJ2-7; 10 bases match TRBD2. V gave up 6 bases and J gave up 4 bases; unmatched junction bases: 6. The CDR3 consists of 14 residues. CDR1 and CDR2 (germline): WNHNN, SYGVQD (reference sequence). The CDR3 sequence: CASSPSGSLYEQYF. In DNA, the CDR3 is TGCGCCAGCAGCCCTAGCGGGAGTTTGTACGAGCAGTACTTC.

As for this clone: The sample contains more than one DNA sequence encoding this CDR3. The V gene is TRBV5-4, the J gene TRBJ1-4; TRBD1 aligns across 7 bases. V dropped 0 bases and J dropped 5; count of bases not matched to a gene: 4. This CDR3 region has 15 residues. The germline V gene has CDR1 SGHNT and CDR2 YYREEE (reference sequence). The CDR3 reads CASSLGQGGNEKLFF. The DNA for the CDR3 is TGTGCCAGCAGCTTGGGACAGGGTGGGAATGAAAAACTGTTTTTT.

CDR3 nucleotides: TGTGCCACCAGCAGAGACCCCAACGACAGCGTTTATGGCTACACCTTC. As protein: CATSRDPNDSVYGYTF. The rearrangement joins TRBV15 to TRBJ1-2; weak D call: TRBD1 (5 bases). The CDR3 has 16 amino acids. The V and J ends lost 0 bases and 5 bases respectively, with 16 bases between them. Germline CDR1 is LNHNV and CDR2 is YYDKDF (reference sequence).

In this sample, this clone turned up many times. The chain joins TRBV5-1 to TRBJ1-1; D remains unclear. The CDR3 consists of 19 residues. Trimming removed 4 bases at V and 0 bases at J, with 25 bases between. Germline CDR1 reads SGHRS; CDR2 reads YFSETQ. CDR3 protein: CASSLMPSSGVAMNTEAFF. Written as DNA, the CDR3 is TGCGCCAGCAGCCTCATGCCTAGTTCTGGCGTCGCCATGAACACTGAAGCTTTCTTT.

For the CDR3, the DNA is TGTGCCAGCAGTTACCCTTTGGCCAGGCCCTCCAATGAGCAGTTCTTC. Translated, it gives CASSYPLARPSNEQFF. This rearrangement joins TRBV28 to TRBJ2-1, with D hard to call. The CDR3 totals 16 residues. Germline V gene data show CDR1 as MDHEN and CDR2 as SYDVKM. The V end was cut by 4 bases, the J end by 6 bases, with 19 bases between. Drawing the rest from reference TRBV28 and TRBJ2-1, the complete variable domain is DVKVTQSSRYLVKRTGEKVFLECVQDMDHENMFWYRQDPGLGLRLIYFSYDVKMKEKGDIPEGYSVSREKKERFSLILESASTNQTSMYLCASSYPLARPSNEQFFGPGTRLTVL.

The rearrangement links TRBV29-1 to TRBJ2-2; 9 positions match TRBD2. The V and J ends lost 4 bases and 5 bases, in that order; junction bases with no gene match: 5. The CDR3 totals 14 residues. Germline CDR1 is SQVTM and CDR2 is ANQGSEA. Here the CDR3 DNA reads TGCAGCGTTGTTGCGGGAGGGGGTACCGGGGAGCTGTTTTTT. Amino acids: CSVVAGGGTGELFF.

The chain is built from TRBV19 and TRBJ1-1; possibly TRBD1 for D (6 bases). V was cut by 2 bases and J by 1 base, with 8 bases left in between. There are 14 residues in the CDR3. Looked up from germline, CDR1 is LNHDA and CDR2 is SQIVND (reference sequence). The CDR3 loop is CASSIRQANTEAFF. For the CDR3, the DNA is TGTGCCAGTAGTATAAGACAGGCGAACACTGAAGCTTTCTTT.

CDR3: CASSYAYSYEQYF. In DNA form, the CDR3 reads TGTGCCAGCAGTTACGCCTACTCCTACGAGCAGTACTTC. The chain has TRBV6-6 and TRBJ2-7; D uncertain. Germline CDR1 MNHNY, CDR2 SVGAGI (reference sequence). Trimming shortened V by 2 bases and J by 0 bases, and 5 bases separated the two germline ends. This CDR3 comprises 13 residues.

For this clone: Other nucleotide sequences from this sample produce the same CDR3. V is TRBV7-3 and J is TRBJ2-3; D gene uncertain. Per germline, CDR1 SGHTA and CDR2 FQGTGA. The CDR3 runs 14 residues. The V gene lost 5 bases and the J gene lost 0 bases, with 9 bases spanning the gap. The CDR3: CASSLSPSTDTQYF. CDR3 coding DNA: TGTGCCAGCAGCCTGTCGCCTAGCACAGATACGCAGTATTTT.

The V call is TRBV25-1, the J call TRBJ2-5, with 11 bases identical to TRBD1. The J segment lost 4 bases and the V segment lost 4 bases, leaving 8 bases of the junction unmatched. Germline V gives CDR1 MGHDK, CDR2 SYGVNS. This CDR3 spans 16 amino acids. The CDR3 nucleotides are TGTGCCAGCAGTGTATTGGGACAGGGGGGAAGAGAGACCCAGTACTTC. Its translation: CASSVLGQGGRETQYF.

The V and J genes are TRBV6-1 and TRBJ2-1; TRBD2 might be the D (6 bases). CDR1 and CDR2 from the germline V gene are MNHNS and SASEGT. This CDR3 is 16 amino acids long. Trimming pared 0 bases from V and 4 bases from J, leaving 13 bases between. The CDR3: CASSEARGLPYNEQFF. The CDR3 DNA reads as TGTGCCAGCAGTGAAGCTAGGGGACTCCCTTACAATGAGCAGTTCTTC.